This T cell receptor beta chain comes out of a study of Graves' ophthalmopathy and Graves' hyperthyroidism. The CDR3 contains 14 residues. CDR3 regions of TCR beta were amplified from RNA transcripts. After a first-round RT-PCR with HTBI primers, a second-round multiplex PCR was run. TCRdb itself ran the multiplex PCR reads through MiXCR, one entry per CDR3 protein. The repertoire holds 500,000 to 600,000 distinct CDR3 sequences, roughly 40% seen once, with about 4% in the top ten. J is TRBJ1-2 and V is TRBV12-3 or TRBV12-4; D not certain. Input material: peripheral blood or thyroid tissue (not recorded which). The receptor's source is an adult man with Graves' hyperthyroidism. The CDR3 DNA is TGTGCTAGTAGGCAGGACTCGGTTAACTATGGCTACACCTTC. It translates to CASRQDSVNYGYTF.